This T cell receptor beta chain was sequenced in a study of T cells in Graves' hyperthyroidism and ophthalmopathy. Comment on this clonotype: Its antigen is currently unknown.

Trimming shortened V by 1 base and J by 3 bases, and 12 bases separated the two germline ends. CDR3 size: 15 residues. Germline V gene data show CDR1 as SGHAT and CDR2 as FQNNGV. General study points: Blood also showed most of the thyroid clonotypes that were expanded above 0.001. In validation, the model predicted ophthalmopathy. These predictions came a median around 5.9 months before onset.

The PBMCs were sourced from fresh peripheral blood (approximately 9 ml). Amplified TCR beta CDR3 regions came from RNA transcripts. Initially, a first-round RT-PCR of the TCR CDR3 employed the HTBI primer set. TCRdb processed the multiplex PCR reads anew with MiXCR; each CDR3 protein has one entry. The sample has about 840,000 distinct CDR3 sequences, 38% seen once. The specimen was blood. The clonotype comes from a man aged 18 to 30 with Graves' hyperthyroidism. The V and J genes are TRBV11-2 and TRBJ1-1; no definite D call. The CDR3 sequence: CASSLGGSLDTEAFF. The CDR3 DNA reads as TGTGCCAGCAGCTTAGGAGGATCTCTAGACACTGAAGCTTTCTTT.